The subject of this entry is one T cell receptor (beta chain). This clonotype showed up just once. This clone's antigen is unknown. Per-nucleotide qualities are absent, and no much larger clonotype sits a single base away. On its own, one read is weak support. This sample stems from a study of T cells in Graves' hyperthyroidism and ophthalmopathy (dated by TCRdb to the late 2010s). Background on the whole study: Peripheral blood was sampled at the time of initial diagnosis, prior to any treatment. A discovery cohort of roughly 100 patients, roughly 43 with Graves' ophthalmopathy and about 58 with stable Graves' hyperthyroidism, was used to find distinguishing TCR V-J signatures. The roughly 91 discovery patients were randomly split 7:3 into training and test sets. After sampling, hyperthyroidism patients received methimazole starting at 30 mg daily, and ophthalmopathy patients received high-dose intravenous methylprednisolone. The paper reports TCR Vbeta CDR3 sequencing of fewer than 150 peripheral blood samples: approximately 41 ophthalmopathy, under 85 hyperthyroidism and around 17 progressor patients. Prospective prediction of ophthalmopathy was tested in an independent validation cohort consisting of some 20 hyperthyroidism patients and approximately 16 patients who later progressed to ophthalmopathy. In addition, the study compared T-cell repertoires in thyroid tissue and in blood from five or six Graves' hyperthyroidism patients.

Moderately to severely active disease, a Clinical Activity Score of at least 3, a NOSPECS grade of at least 4, and a duration under 3 months were present in ophthalmopathy patients. Patients with uncontrolled infections, other autoimmune diseases, pregnancy or lactation were excluded. Clinical symptoms, serum thyroxine and TRAb, thyroid ultrasound, and orbital computed tomography formed the basis for the diagnoses. Ficoll-Paque density gradient centrifugation was used to isolate PBMCs from around 10 ml of fresh peripheral blood. Trizol reagent was used to extract total RNA, and RNA quality was then checked on an Agilent 2100 Bioanalyzer. The TCR beta CDR3 regions were amplified from the RNA transcripts. The first round of RT-PCR for the TCR CDR3 was performed with the HTBI primer set and the Qiagen OneStep RT-PCR kit. The libraries were constructed in a second round of multiplex PCR and then size-selected and purified. Sequencing of the libraries was done on an Illumina HiSeq2000 using paired-end 100 bp reads. In the paper's pipeline: SOAPnuke was used to process the raw data, removing reads that contained adapters or uncalled bases, had a mean Phred below 15, or lacked an exact match to the constant primer or identifier. High-quality paired reads were merged with COPE v1.2.5, and unique nucleotide sequences were defined as clonotypes. MiTCR v1.1 was used to align the clonotypes against IMGT TRBV, TRBD and TRBJ reference segments. Only V-J combinations with frequency above 0.0001, covering about 99% of repertoires, were analysed. The TCS score was defined as F50 (clonal expansion) divided by E x V (chaos), with BLOSUM62-based TCRdist calculated between CDR3 peptides within each V-J. Welch's t-statistics and random forest reduced roughly 500 V-J features to roughly 13, which were used in a naive Bayes classifier (R e1071). Thyroid-blood repertoire similarity was quantified with the Morisita-Horn index. Clones were called with MiXCR by TCRdb after fastp trimmed the public reads at Q25, and only in-frame beta chains were retained. Each record represents a unique CDR3 protein, reported with the most common genes and DNA among its rows. The V and J calls and clone size come from TCRdb's table, not from the authors' own analysis. The sample has hundreds of thousands of distinct CDR3 sequences on record, roughly 14% of them singletons. Around 4% of the sample comes from the top ten.

Findings and caveats that apply to the study as a whole: In cross-validation, a model built on a 13 V-J signature told ophthalmopathy apart from stable hyperthyroidism with 87.88% sensitivity and approximately 81% specificity, and in testing the same model reached 80%/75%. In validation, the model predicted progression to ophthalmopathy with roughly 66% sensitivity and approximately 72% specificity, a median of about 6 months before onset. Most expanded thyroid clonotypes (frequency above 0.001) were also detected in blood, a finding suggesting that blood repertoires may reflect thyroid immune responses. No statistical method was used to set the sample size in advance, and investigators knew the group allocation.

Relative to germline, V is missing 5 bases and J is missing 5 bases, with 9 bases of the junction outside any gene match. Spanning cysteine to phenylalanine, the CDR3 consists of 15 amino acids. The CDR3 DNA has 45 bases and is translated from base 1. CDR1 SEHNR and CDR2 FQNEAQ were looked up in the germline V gene (reference sequence). Recombination linked TRBV7-9 to TRBJ1-5, with 7 middle bases fitting TRBD1. The receptor was isolated from a woman aged 40 to 50 with Graves' ophthalmopathy. Sequences were obtained from blood. The DNA reads as follows: TGTGCCAGCAGCCTGACAGGGCGCCCCGATCAGCCCCAGCATTTT. Its protein product is CASSLTGRPDQPQHF.